This T cell receptor (beta chain) was sequenced for a study of lymphopenia after photon versus proton radiotherapy. Of note for this clone: Its antigen is not known.

Per germline, CDR1 SGHRS and CDR2 YFSETQ. Trimming pared 0 bases from V and 5 bases from J, leaving 6 bases between. This CDR3 has 13 amino acids. TCRdb's table, derived via immunoSEQ multiplex PCR, lists solely in-frame clones and lacks some. The repertoire holds approximately 45,000 clones, with approximately 83% as singletons. General study points: After lymphocyte nadir, photon-treated repertoires showed oligoclonal expansion, especially CD8+ Temra. Proton therapy kept repertoires fairly stable, unlike photons, which gained effector/memory cells.

This sequence originates from a man aged 40-50 years with gastric cancer. The sequencing here drew on peripheral blood, taken from a patient treated with photon-based radiotherapy. The chain employs TRBV5-1 and TRBJ1-5; unclear D gene. The CDR3 nucleotides are TGCGCCAGCAGCTTGGGGGCCGATCAGCCCCAGCATTTT. Its protein product is CASSLGADQPQHF.